Below are 13 T cell receptor beta chains sequenced from a single sample in a study of blood T cell repertoires in COVID-19. Sequencing was performed with immunoSEQ multiplex PCR; in TCRdb, only in-frame clones are kept and a portion is missing. The profile shows approximately 200,000 clones, around 84% of them singletons. The sample comprised peripheral blood. The receptor set was obtained from a middle-aged man who had recovered from COVID-19.

The chain recombines TRBV15 with TRBJ2-1; D might be TRBD2 (6 bases). The germline CDR1 and CDR2 sequences are LNHNV and YYDKDF (reference sequence). The CDR3 is 18 residues long. Trimming removed 0 bases at V and 4 bases at J, with 19 bases between. The CDR3: CATSREGGLSAYYNEQFF. The CDR3 DNA reads TGTGCCACCAGCAGAGAGGGGGGTCTTAGCGCGTATTACAATGAGCAGTTCTTC.

The chain recombines TRBV28 with TRBJ2-7; no firm D call. CDR3 length: 13 residues. The ends were cut back, 7 bases at V and 2 bases at J, with 12 bases in the middle. Looked up from germline, CDR1 is MDHEN and CDR2 is SYDVKM. CDR3 in DNA: TGTGCCAGCACCCGACAAGCCCCCTACGAGCAGTACTTC. It translates to CASTRQAPYEQYF.

There are a few counts of this clone. The gene calls are TRBV21-1 and TRBJ2-3; the table's D gene call, TRBD2, was not cross checked with the DNA. TRBV21-1 is a pseudogene segment. CDR3 size: 14 residues. In DNA, the CDR3 is TGTGCCAGCAGCAAAAAGAAAAGCGGGGATACGCAGTATTTT. Amino acid sequence: CASSKKKSGDTQYF.

The rearrangement uses TRBV19 and TRBJ2-7, with 11 nucleotides matching TRBD2. The CDR3 totals 15 residues. Trimming cost V 5 bases and J 0 bases; bases outside gene matches: 3. Germline V gene data show CDR1 as LNHDA and CDR2 as SQIVND (reference sequence). CDR3 sequence (DNA): TGTGCCAGTAGTCCCGGGACTAGCGGCTCCTACGAGCAGTACTTC. Translating gives CASSPGTSGSYEQYF.

This chain connects TRBV5-4 to TRBJ2-7, with 7 positions matching TRBD2. Germline V CDR1 and CDR2: SGHNT, YYREEE (reference sequence). V gave up 10 bases and J gave up 1 base; unmatched junction bases: 8. The CDR3 runs 13 residues. The CDR3 loop reads CAWGGWSSYEQYF. Written as DNA, the CDR3 is TGTGCCTGGGGGGGGTGGAGTTCCTACGAGCAGTACTTC.

The chain links TRBV5-8 to TRBJ1-2; D ambiguous. V dropped 2 bases and J dropped 7 bases, with 9 bases sitting between them. CDR1 is SGHTS and CDR2 is YDEGEE in the germline V gene. CDR3 length equals 12 residues. CDR3 sequence (DNA): TGTGCCAGCAGCTTCGGTCAGGTTGGCTACACCTTC. Its protein is CASSFGQVGYTF.

The gene calls are TRBV28 and TRBJ2-1; 9 bases match TRBD2. The J segment lost 2 bases and the V segment lost 6 bases, leaving 5 bases of the junction unmatched. Per germline, CDR1 MDHEN and CDR2 SYDVKM. This CDR3 contains 15 residues. The CDR3 region is CASSRRLAAYNEQFF. In DNA, the CDR3 is TGTGCCAGCAGCCGACGACTAGCGGCCTACAATGAGCAGTTCTTC.

The rearrangement joins TRBV3-1 (or the pseudogene TRBV3-2) to TRBJ2-6; D might be TRBD1 (6 bases). The CDR3 is made up of 15 amino acids. Trimming shortened V by 4 bases and J by 4 bases, and 11 bases separated the two germline ends. The germline gives CDR1 LGHDT, CDR2 YNNKEL (reference sequence). CDR3 DNA: TGTGCCAGCAGCCCCAACAGGGCCGGGGCCAACGTCCTGACTTTC. It translates to CASSPNRAGANVLTF.

V usage is TRBV19 and J usage is TRBJ1-1, with 7 positions matching TRBD1. Germline trimming cut 7 bases from V and 4 bases from J; bases unmatched to any gene: 9. Germline V gene data show CDR1 as LNHDA and CDR2 as SQIVND (reference sequence). This CDR3 region has 14 residues. As DNA, the CDR3 is TGTGCCAGTAAGAGGGGGCTGGCGAGCACTGAAGCTTTCTTT. Amino acid sequence: CASKRGLASTEAFF.

The chain employs TRBV3-1 (or the pseudogene TRBV3-2) and TRBJ2-7, with a weak D call TRBD2 (5 bases). Trimming took off 5 bases at V and 5 bases at J, with 10 bases between the two ends. In germline, CDR1 is LGHDT, CDR2 YNNKEL (reference sequence). The CDR3 runs to 12 residues. For the CDR3, the DNA is TGTGCCAGCAGCTACTCGGGGAACGAGCAGTACTTC. This encodes CASSYSGNEQYF.

V gene TRBV10-2 combines with J gene TRBJ1-2, with 7 bases fitting TRBD1. Germline V gives CDR1 WSHSY, CDR2 SAAADI. The CDR3 spans 13 residues. V shed 6 bases and J 6 bases; nucleotides not matched to a gene: 7. CDR3: CASRDTGDHGYTF. The CDR3 DNA sequence: TGCGCCAGCAGGGATACAGGGGATCATGGCTACACCTTC.

V and J are TRBV12-5 and TRBJ2-5, with TRBD1 matching over 10 bases. CDR3 size: 16 residues. From germline, CDR1 is LGHNT and CDR2 FRNRAP. Germline trimming cut 4 bases from V and 5 bases from J; bases unmatched to any gene: 10. The CDR3 sequence is CASGSGDRTGGETQYF. The CDR3 DNA reads TGTGCTAGTGGTTCCGGAGATCGGACAGGGGGGGAGACCCAGTACTTC.

Written as DNA, the CDR3 is TGCAGCGTCATGGGACTAGCGAGATACAATGAGCAGTTCTTC. Translating it yields CSVMGLARYNEQFF. The gene calls are TRBV29-1 and TRBJ2-1, with 10 bases lining up with TRBD2. CDR3 length equals 14 residues. CDR1 is SQVTM and CDR2 is ANQGSEA in the germline V gene. V shed 6 bases and J 4 bases; nucleotides not matched to a gene: 6.